The 13 T cell receptor beta chains reported below all come from one sample, sequenced in a study of vaccination and CD4 T cells after COVID-19. Sequencing of cultured CD4+ T cell DNA used the Oncomine TCR Beta short-read assay. MiXCR was run by TCRdb on the PCR reads, yielding one entry per CDR3 protein. The sample carries about 15,000 distinct CDR3 sequences, around 45% recorded once. The treatment was: roughly ten-day PBMC culture with coronavirus spike peptide pools or control peptides (ViraFEST assay). No antigen has been assigned to these receptors. The specimen was CD4+ T cells from blood, cultured in vitro, collected before SARS-CoV-2 vaccination. These receptors were taken from a human donor who had recovered from COVID-19.

The gene calls are TRBV7-9 and TRBJ2-3; D is uncertain. Looked up from germline, CDR1 is SEHNR and CDR2 is FQNEAQ (reference sequence). The CDR3 loop spans 12 amino acids. V was clipped by 5 bases and J by 6 bases, with 9 bases between them. The CDR3, as DNA: TGTGCCAGCAGCGCGAAAGGGGATACGCAGTATTTT. It is translated as CASSAKGDTQYF. Full variable domain (missing parts from reference TRBV7-9 and TRBJ2-3): DTGVSQNPRHKITKRGQNVTFRCDPISEHNRLYWYRQTLGQGPEFLTYFQNEAQLEKSRLLSDRFSAERPKGSFSTLEIQRTEQGDSAMYLCASSAKGDTQYFGPGTRLTVL.

This clonotype has a handful of counts. The V call is TRBV25-1, the J call TRBJ1-2, with a weak D call TRBD1 (5 bases). Between the trimmed V and J ends, which lost 7 bases and 3 bases, there was a span of 15 bases. Germline-derived CDR1 and CDR2 are MGHDK and SYGVNS. This CDR3 is 14 amino acids long. For the CDR3, the DNA is TGTGCCAGCACCGATGGGGGAGGGTACTATGGCTACACCTTC. Translating it yields CASTDGGGYYGYTF.

V is TRBV28 and J is TRBJ2-7, with D maybe TRBD1 (6 bases). CDR3 length: 14 residues. Germline V CDR1 and CDR2: MDHEN, SYDVKM. Trimming stripped 5 bases from V and 0 bases from J, with 11 bases between. The CDR3: CASSARGSSYEQYF. The CDR3 DNA sequence: TGTGCCAGCAGTGCTAGGGGGTCCTCCTACGAGCAGTACTTC. The full variable domain, its missing parts supplied by reference TRBV28 and TRBJ2-7, is DVKVTQSSRYLVKRTGEKVFLECVQDMDHENMFWYRQDPGLGLRLIYFSYDVKMKEKGDIPEGYSVSREKKERFSLILESASTNQTSMYLCASSARGSSYEQYFGPGTRLTVT.

This chain links TRBV27 with TRBJ2-1; 10 bases match TRBD2. Looked up from germline, CDR1 is MNHEY and CDR2 is SMNVEV (reference sequence). The V gene end was trimmed by 6 bases and the J gene end by 9 bases; junction bases not matched to a gene: 14. This CDR3 is 16 amino acids long. DNA for the CDR3: TGTGCCAGCAGATACCTGCTAGCGGGAGCTTTTGGTGAGCAGTTCTTC. It is translated as CASRYLLAGAFGEQFF.

This sequence joins TRBV20-1 and TRBJ2-5; D might be TRBD1 or TRBD2, each matching 5 bases. Germline CDR1 reads DFQATT; CDR2 reads SNEGSKA (reference sequence). Deletions cut 0 bases from V and 1 base from J, with 12 bases between. The CDR3 is 15 amino acids. CDR3 in amino acids: CSARDPGTVQETQYF. The CDR3 DNA sequence: TGCAGTGCTAGAGATCCCGGGACGGTCCAAGAGACCCAGTACTTC.

The chain carries TRBV7-2 and TRBJ2-2, with a tentative D call TRBD1 (6 bases). Germline-derived CDR1 and CDR2 are SGHTA and FQGNSA. V was pared by 1 base and J by 4 bases, with 7 bases between. The CDR3 has 14 residues. The CDR3 region is CASSLDRATGELFF. The CDR3 DNA sequence: TGTGCCAGCAGCTTAGACAGGGCCACCGGGGAGCTGTTTTTT.

The chain recombines TRBV19 with TRBJ2-7, with 7 bases fitting TRBD2. The CDR3 spans 14 residues. CDR1 and CDR2 (germline): LNHDA, SQIVND (reference sequence). J was trimmed by 1 base and V by 4 bases; bases with no gene match: 4. CDR3 nucleotides: TGTGCCAGTAGTAAGCGGGGTGGATCCTACGAGCAGTACTTC. Its protein product is CASSKRGGSYEQYF.

This chain links TRBV11-3 with TRBJ1-1; possibly TRBD1 for D (6 bases). V was clipped by 2 bases and J by 0 bases, with 13 bases between them. Germline values: CDR1 SGHNT, CDR2 YENEEA. The CDR3 extends over 16 amino acids. CDR3 DNA sequence: TGTGCCAGCAGCTTATTCAGGGGCTCCCTGAACACTGAAGCTTTCTTT. It is translated as CASSLFRGSLNTEAFF.

In this sample, this clonotype turned up a few times. This chain joins TRBV7-2 and TRBJ1-6; no reliable D call. The V end was cut by 0 bases, the J end by 7 bases, with 7 bases between. CDR1 SGHTA and CDR2 FQGNSA come from the germline V gene. This CDR3 has 14 residues. CDR3: CASSLAHRNSPLHF. The DNA of the CDR3 is TGTGCCAGCAGCTTAGCACATAGGAATTCACCCCTCCACTTT. The variable domain in full, with the rest retrieved from reference TRBV7-2 and TRBJ1-6, is GAGVSQSPSNKVTEKGKDVELRCDPISGHTALYWYRQSLGQGLEFLIYFQGNSAPDKSGLPSDRFSAERTGGSVSTLTIQRTQQEDSAVYLCASSLAHRNSPLHFGNGTRLTVT.

Here the CDR3 reads CATSRDAQGQANTGELFF. DNA of the CDR3: TGTGCCACCAGCAGAGATGCACAAGGACAGGCGAACACCGGGGAGCTGTTTTTT. V usage is TRBV15 and J usage is TRBJ2-2; 7 bases match TRBD1. Germline V gives CDR1 LNHNV, CDR2 YYDKDF (reference sequence). The CDR3 spans 18 residues. V dropped 0 bases and J dropped 0; count of bases not matched to a gene: 7.

The chain is built from TRBV7-9 and TRBJ1-4; D not resolved. Per the germline V gene, CDR1 is SEHNR and CDR2 is FQNEAQ (reference sequence). The V gene lost 3 bases and the J gene lost 8 bases, with 10 bases spanning the gap. The CDR3 is 13 amino acids. CDR3 coding DNA: TGTGCCAGCAGCTTCAAGGGAGCGGAAAAACTGTTTTTT. Translating gives CASSFKGAEKLFF. Variable domain in full (rest from reference TRBV7-9 and TRBJ1-4): DTGVSQNPRHKITKRGQNVTFRCDPISEHNRLYWYRQTLGQGPEFLTYFQNEAQLEKSRLLSDRFSAERPKGSFSTLEIQRTEQGDSAMYLCASSFKGAEKLFFGSGTQLSVL.

The V gene is TRBV4-3, the J gene TRBJ2-6; D unclear. V was clipped by 1 base and J by 1 base, with 5 bases between them. This CDR3 is built from 15 residues. Germline lookup yields CDR1 LGHNA and CDR2 YSLEER. CDR3 in DNA: TGCGCCAGCAGCCAAGGTCAGTCTGGGGCCAACGTCCTGACTTTC. Its translation is CASSQGQSGANVLTF.

The chain recombines TRBV11-3 with TRBJ2-2; D is unresolved. Germline CDR1 is SGHNT and CDR2 is YENEEA. This CDR3 region has 15 residues. Trimming removed 8 bases from V and 0 bases from J, with 13 bases in between. The CDR3 region is CASGPQAPNTGELFF. The CDR3 DNA follows: TGTGCCAGCGGTCCCCAGGCCCCGAACACCGGGGAGCTGTTTTTT.